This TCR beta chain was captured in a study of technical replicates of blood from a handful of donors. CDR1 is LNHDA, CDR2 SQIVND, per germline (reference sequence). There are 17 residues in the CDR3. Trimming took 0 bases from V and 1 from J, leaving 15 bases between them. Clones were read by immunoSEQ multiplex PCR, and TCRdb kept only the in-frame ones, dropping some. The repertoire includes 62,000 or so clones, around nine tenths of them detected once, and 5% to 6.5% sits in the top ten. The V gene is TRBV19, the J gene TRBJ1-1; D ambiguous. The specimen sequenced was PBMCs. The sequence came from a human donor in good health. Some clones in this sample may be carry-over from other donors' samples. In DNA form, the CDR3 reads TGTGCCAGTAGTATAGATTTCGCGGGGTCCCGGAACACTGAAGCTTTCTTT. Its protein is CASSIDFAGSRNTEAFF.